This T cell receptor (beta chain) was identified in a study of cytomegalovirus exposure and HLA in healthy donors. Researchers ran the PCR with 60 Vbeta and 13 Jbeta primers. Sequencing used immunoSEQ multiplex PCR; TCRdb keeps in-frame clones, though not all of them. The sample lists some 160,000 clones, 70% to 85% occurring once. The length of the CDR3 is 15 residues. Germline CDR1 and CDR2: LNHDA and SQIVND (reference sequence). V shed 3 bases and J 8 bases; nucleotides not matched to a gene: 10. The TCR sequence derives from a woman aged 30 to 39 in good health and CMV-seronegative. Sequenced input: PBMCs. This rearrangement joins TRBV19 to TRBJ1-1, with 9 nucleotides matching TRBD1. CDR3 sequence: CASSMWSGQGGEAFF. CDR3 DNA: TGTGCCAGTAGTATGTGGTCGGGACAGGGAGGGGAAGCTTTCTTT.